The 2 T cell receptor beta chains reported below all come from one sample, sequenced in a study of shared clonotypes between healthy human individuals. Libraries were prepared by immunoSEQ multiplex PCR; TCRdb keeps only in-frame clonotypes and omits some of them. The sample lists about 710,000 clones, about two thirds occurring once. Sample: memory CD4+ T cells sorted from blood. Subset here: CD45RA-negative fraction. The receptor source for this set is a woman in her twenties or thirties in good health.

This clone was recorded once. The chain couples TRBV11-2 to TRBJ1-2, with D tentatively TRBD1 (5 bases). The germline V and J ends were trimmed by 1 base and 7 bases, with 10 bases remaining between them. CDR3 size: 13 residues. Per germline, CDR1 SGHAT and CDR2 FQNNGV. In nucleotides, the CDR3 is TGTGCCAGCAGCTTAGGGGGACTACTTGGCTACACCTTC. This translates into CASSLGGLLGYTF.

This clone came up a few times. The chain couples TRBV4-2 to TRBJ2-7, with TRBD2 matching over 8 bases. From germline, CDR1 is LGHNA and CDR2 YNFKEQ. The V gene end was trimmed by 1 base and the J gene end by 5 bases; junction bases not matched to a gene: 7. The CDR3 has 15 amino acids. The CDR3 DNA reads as TGTGCCAGCAGCCAAGTGGGAGCGGGAGCGGACGAGCAGTACTTC. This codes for CASSQVGAGADEQYF.